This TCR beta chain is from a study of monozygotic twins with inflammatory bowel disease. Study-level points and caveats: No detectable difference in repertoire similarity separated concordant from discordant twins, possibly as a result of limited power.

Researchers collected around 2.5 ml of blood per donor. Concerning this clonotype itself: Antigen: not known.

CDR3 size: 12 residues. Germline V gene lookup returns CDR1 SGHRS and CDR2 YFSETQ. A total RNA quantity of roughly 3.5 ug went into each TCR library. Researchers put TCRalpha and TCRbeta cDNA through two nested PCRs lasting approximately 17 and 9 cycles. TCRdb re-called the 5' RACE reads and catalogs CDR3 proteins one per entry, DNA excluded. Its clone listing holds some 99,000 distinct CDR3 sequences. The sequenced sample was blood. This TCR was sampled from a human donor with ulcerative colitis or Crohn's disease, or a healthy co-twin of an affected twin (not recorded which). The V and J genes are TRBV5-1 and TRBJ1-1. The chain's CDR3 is CASSSGGKEAFF.